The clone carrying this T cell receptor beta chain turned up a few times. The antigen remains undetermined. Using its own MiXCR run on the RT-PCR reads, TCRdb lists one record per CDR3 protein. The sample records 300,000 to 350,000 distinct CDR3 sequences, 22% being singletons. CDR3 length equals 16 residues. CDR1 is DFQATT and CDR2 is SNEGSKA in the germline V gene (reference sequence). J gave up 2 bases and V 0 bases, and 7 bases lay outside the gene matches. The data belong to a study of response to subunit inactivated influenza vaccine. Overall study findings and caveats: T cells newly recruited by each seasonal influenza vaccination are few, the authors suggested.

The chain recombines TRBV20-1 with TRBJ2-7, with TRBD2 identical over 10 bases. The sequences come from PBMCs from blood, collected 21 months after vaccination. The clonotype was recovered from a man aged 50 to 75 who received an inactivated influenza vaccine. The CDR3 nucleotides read TGCAGTGCTAGAGATCCGGAACTAGCGGGAACCTACGAGCAGTACTTC. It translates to CSARDPELAGTYEQYF.